What follows describes a single T cell receptor (beta chain). Original processing methods: The assay estimated nucleated cells by amplifying reference gene primers. Profiling relied on immunoSEQ multiplex PCR, and the TCRdb table lists in-frame clones only, not all of them. V, J and clone size derive from that table, while D and trimming were established from the DNA sequence. The repertoire includes 200,000 to 250,000 clones, about 83% of them detected once, and around 1.3% sits in the top ten. Seattle researchers signed up patients amid active infection and tracked them longitudinally. This specimen belongs to a study of blood T cell repertoires in COVID-19. Study-level information: COVID-19 samples from acute and convalescent phases originated in the United States, Italy and Spain. From T cells, B-cell-depleted T cells, or PBMCs came the material, which was cDNA or gDNA.

V lost 3 bases and J lost 2, with 17 bases in between. CDR1 and CDR2 from the germline V gene are DFQATT and SNEGSKA (reference sequence). This CDR3 has 15 residues. The chain combines TRBV20-1 with TRBJ2-7; D possibly corresponds to TRBD2 (8 bases). Sequenced: peripheral blood. This receptor was identified in a young woman with COVID-19, enrolled during active disease. CDR3 loop: CSASVRQGLAYEQYF. The CDR3 region has the DNA TGCAGTGCTAGTGTCAGACAGGGACTAGCCTACGAGCAGTACTTC.